These 8 T cell receptor beta chains originate from one sample sequenced in a study of T cells in Graves' hyperthyroidism and ophthalmopathy. The TCR beta CDR3 regions underwent amplification using RNA transcripts as the source. First-round RT-PCR with HTBI primers amplified the TCR CDR3 region. TCRdb reprocessed the multiplex PCR reads with MiXCR, giving one entry per CDR3 protein. This sample has over 700,000 distinct CDR3 sequences, with 30% to 40% found just once. Sample: blood. Receptor source: a woman in her thirties or forties with Graves' hyperthyroidism.

On this clonotype itself: A much larger clone sits a single nucleotide away, making a read error possible. The genes are TRBV7-2 and TRBJ1-5; TRBD1 is a possible D gene (6 bases). The CDR3 consists of 13 residues. Per germline, CDR1 SGHTA and CDR2 FQGNSA. The CDR3 protein is CASSLGTDRPRHF. CDR3 nucleotides: TGTGCCAGCAGCTTAGGGACCGACAGGCCCCGGCATTTT.

This sequence joins TRBV7-2 and TRBJ1-5; unclear D gene. This CDR3 comprises 15 residues. The germline gives CDR1 SGHTA, CDR2 FQGNSA. Trimming cost V 5 bases and J 0 bases, with 11 bases left between them. Here the CDR3 reads CASSQDAYSNQPQHF. Here the CDR3 DNA reads TGTGCCAGCAGCCAGGACGCATATAGCAATCAGCCCCAGCATTTT.

With respect to this clonotype: Compared with germline, one end of the junction differs, possibly owing to a read error. This sequence joins TRBV4-3 and TRBJ2-7, with no clear D. The CDR3 runs 13 residues. Per germline, CDR1 LGHNA and CDR2 YSLEER. The chain's CDR3 is CAGSQDSRAEQYF. Written as DNA, the CDR3 is TGCGCCGGCAGCCAAGATAGCCGGGCCGAGCAGTACTTC.

This chain uses TRBV20-1 with TRBJ2-3; 10 bases align to TRBD2. Germline assignment: CDR1 DFQATT and CDR2 SNEGSKA (reference sequence). J was trimmed by 4 bases and V by 6 bases; bases with no gene match: 10. This CDR3 has 15 residues. The DNA for the CDR3 is TGCAGTGCGACGGGAGCGGGAGGGTTCGCAGATACGCAGTATTTT. Translated, it gives CSATGAGGFADTQYF.

The V call is TRBV25-1, the J call TRBJ1-2, with 9 bases fitting TRBD1. Germline CDR1 MGHDK, CDR2 SYGVNS. The CDR3 is 15 amino acids. With V trimmed by 4 bases and J by 2 bases, 5 bases remained unmatched. The CDR3, as DNA: TGTGCCAGCAGTGTTCCCGGGACAGGGAACTATGGCTACACCTTC. Amino acids: CASSVPGTGNYGYTF.

This clonotype was observed many times. The chain is built from TRBV7-2 and TRBJ1-2; D might be TRBD1 (5 bases). Germline V CDR1 and CDR2: SGHTA, FQGNSA. Trimming cost V 1 base and J 8 bases, with 17 bases left between them. The CDR3 loop spans 15 amino acids. CDR3 sequence reads: CASSLESGSGGGYTF. DNA for the CDR3: TGTGCCAGCAGCTTAGAGTCTGGGTCGGGGGGAGGCTACACCTTC.

The rearrangement links TRBV20-1 to TRBJ1-2; 7 nucleotides align to TRBD1. V lost 1 base, J lost 4 bases, and 9 bases stayed unmatched. Germline lookup yields CDR1 DFQATT and CDR2 SNEGSKA (reference sequence). CDR3 length: 15 amino acids. This CDR3 reads CSARAARQGVYGYTF. The CDR3 DNA reads TGCAGTGCTAGAGCAGCAAGACAGGGTGTCTATGGCTACACCTTC.

Worth noting for this clonotype: Lacking the conserved final phenylalanine or tryptophan, this CDR3 likely reflects a read error. Because the CDR3's place on the DNA is in doubt, the DNA is left out and the CDR3 is given as listed by TCRdb. The J gene is TRBJ1-6, the V gene TRBV11-2; the table's D gene call, TRBD1, was not cross checked with the DNA. The CDR3 is 9 residues long, counting both termini. The germline V gene encodes CDR1 SGHAT and CDR2 FQNNGV. CDR3 residues: CASALILAS.